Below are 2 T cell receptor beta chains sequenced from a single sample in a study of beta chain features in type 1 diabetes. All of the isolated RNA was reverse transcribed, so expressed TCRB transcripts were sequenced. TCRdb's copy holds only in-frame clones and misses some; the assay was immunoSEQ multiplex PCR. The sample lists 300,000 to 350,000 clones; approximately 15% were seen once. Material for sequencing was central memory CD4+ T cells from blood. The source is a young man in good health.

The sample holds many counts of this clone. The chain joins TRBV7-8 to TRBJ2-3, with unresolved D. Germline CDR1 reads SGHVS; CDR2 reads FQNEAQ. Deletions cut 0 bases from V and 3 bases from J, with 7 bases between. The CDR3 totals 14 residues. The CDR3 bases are TGTGCCAGCAGCTTAGCCTGGACGACAGATACGCAGTATTTT. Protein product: CASSLAWTTDTQYF.

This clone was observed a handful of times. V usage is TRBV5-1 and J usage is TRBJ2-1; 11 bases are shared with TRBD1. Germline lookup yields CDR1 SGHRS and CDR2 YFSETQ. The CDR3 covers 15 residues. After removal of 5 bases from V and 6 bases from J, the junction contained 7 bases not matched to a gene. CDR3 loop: CASRSGQGVGNEQFF. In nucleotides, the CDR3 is TGCGCCAGCAGGTCGGGACAGGGGGTCGGCAATGAGCAGTTCTTC.